This TCR beta chain is from a study of blood T cell repertoires in COVID-19. At the level of the study: From the United States, Italy and Spain came samples of acute and convalescent COVID-19.

Here immunoSEQ multiplex PCR was the method, and the copy in TCRdb shows in-frame clones only, minus some. Among 160,000 or so clones, roughly 87% were seen once, and the ten largest hold about 1.2%. The CDR3 is 14 residues long. The trim removed 5 bases at V and 3 bases at J, leaving 6 bases unmatched. In germline, CDR1 is LNHDA, CDR2 SQIVND (reference sequence). The receptor comes from a human donor with acute COVID-19. The donor label of this sample is uncertain. V is TRBV19 and J is TRBJ2-7; 8 nucleotides align to TRBD1. The sequencing input was PBMCs or T cells enriched from blood (not recorded which). Written as DNA, the CDR3 is TGTGCCAGTAGTCCGGGGACAGGCCTCTACGAGCAGTACTTC. It is translated as CASSPGTGLYEQYF.